The TCR beta chain under discussion was sequenced for a study of vaccination and CD4 T cells after COVID-19. Study context: In culture, cells were exposed to overlapping spike peptides from SARS-CoV-2, HCoV-NL63, HCoV-OC43 and HCoV-229E. As a positive control, some control cultures were given a CEFX pool, while others were given an HIV-1 Nef pool or no peptide.

Treatment indicated: roughly 11-day PBMC culture with coronavirus spike peptide pools or control peptides (ViraFEST assay). Dates of positive PCR ran from March to December 2020, before US Alpha, Beta and Delta variants. Trimming took off 5 bases at V and 2 bases at J, with 0 bases between the two ends. The germline V gene encodes CDR1 MNHEY and CDR2 SVGAGI. The CDR3 length is 10 residues. For this clonotype: Its antigen is unknown.

The Oncomine TCR Beta short-read assay sequenced DNA from cultured CD4+ T cells. Genomic DNA was drawn out of CD4+ T cells grown in culture. TCRdb reprocessed the PCR reads via MiXCR and lists one record per CDR3 protein. Of 15,000 to 20,000 distinct CDR3 sequences listed, 48% are singletons. The clonotype was recovered from a human donor who had recovered from COVID-19. The rearrangement uses TRBV6-5 and TRBJ1-2; D is unresolved. Sequenced material: CD4+ T cells from blood, cultured in vitro, taken before SARS-CoV-2 vaccination. Here the CDR3 DNA reads TGTGCCAGCAGTAACTATGGCTACACCTTC. Amino acid sequence: CASSNYGYTF.